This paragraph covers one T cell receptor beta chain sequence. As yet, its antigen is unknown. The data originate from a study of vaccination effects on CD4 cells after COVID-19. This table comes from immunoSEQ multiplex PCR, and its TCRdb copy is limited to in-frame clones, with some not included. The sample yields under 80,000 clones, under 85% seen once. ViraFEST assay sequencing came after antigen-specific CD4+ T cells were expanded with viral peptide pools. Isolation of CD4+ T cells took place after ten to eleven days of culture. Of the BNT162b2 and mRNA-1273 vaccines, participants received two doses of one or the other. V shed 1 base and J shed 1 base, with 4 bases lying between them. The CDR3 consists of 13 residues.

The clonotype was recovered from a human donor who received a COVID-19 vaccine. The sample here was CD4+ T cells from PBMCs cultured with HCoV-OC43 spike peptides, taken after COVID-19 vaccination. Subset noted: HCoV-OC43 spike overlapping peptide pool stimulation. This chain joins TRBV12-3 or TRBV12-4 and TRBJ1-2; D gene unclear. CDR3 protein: CASSLVSNYGYTF. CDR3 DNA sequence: TGTGCCAGCAGTTTAGTCAGTAACTATGGCTACACCTTC.